A single sample is the source of the 10 T cell receptor beta chains below, sequenced in a study of OX40 agonist ivuxolimab in advanced cancers. This table comes from immunoSEQ multiplex PCR, and its TCRdb copy is limited to in-frame clones, with some not included. The table includes around 48,000 clones, around 80% detected once. The sequencing used CD4+ or CD8+ T cells sorted from blood, collected in a trial of the OX40 agonist ivuxolimab. The receptor set was obtained from an adult with an advanced solid tumor such as melanoma, head and neck, liver or kidney cancer.

Details on this clone: The same CDR3 also results from other DNA sequences found in this sample. The chain employs TRBV18 and TRBJ2-2, with no clear D. CDR3 length equals 13 residues. V lost 0 bases, J lost 6 bases, and 5 bases lay in between. The V gene's germline CDR1 is KGHSH and CDR2 LQKENI. The CDR3 DNA reads TGTGCCAGCTCACCACCAGGGCCCGGGGAGCTGTTTTTT. It is translated as CASSPPGPGELFF.

The CDR3 loop reads CASSDRGGHTDTQYF. The CDR3 nucleotides are TGTGCCAGCAGTGACCGGGGGGGACACACAGATACGCAGTATTTT. V and J are TRBV6-4 and TRBJ2-3, with 8 bases matching TRBD2. Germline lookup yields CDR1 MRHNA and CDR2 SNTAGT. The CDR3 length is 15 residues. V shed 2 bases, J shed 2 bases, and the junction held 3 bases outside the gene matches.

The chain combines TRBV7-2 with TRBJ2-3, with 14 bases identical to TRBD2. In germline, CDR1 is SGHTA, CDR2 FQGNSA. J was trimmed by 6 bases and V by 6 bases; bases with no gene match: 5. The length of the CDR3 is 15 residues. The CDR3 nucleotides read TGTGCCAGCAGGAAGACTAGCGGGGGGGGTGATACGCAGTATTTT. This codes for CASRKTSGGGDTQYF.

Within the sample, this clone is medium-sized. J is TRBJ1-4 and V is TRBV29-1; D is undetermined. The CDR3 is made up of 14 amino acids. CDR1 SQVTM and CDR2 ANQGSEA come from the germline V gene. Trimming pared 6 bases from V and 0 bases from J, leaving 11 bases between. CDR3: CSVLDAATNEKLFF. The CDR3 nucleotides are TGCAGCGTACTGGACGCTGCAACTAATGAAAAACTGTTTTTT.

J is TRBJ1-5 and V is TRBV30; TRBD1 aligns across 8 bases. CDR1 GTSNPN and CDR2 SVGIG come from the germline V gene (reference sequence). V trimming: 3 bases; J trimming: 4 bases; junction bases outside the gene matches: 11. CDR3 size: 16 residues. CDR3 region: CAWSNGQGGLNQPQHF. The DNA for the CDR3 is TGTGCCTGGAGCAATGGACAGGGAGGTTTGAATCAGCCCCAGCATTTT.

The chain is built from TRBV16 and TRBJ2-6, with D unresolved. Germline values: CDR1 KGHSY, CDR2 FQNENV. The CDR3 is 15 amino acids. With 4 bases removed from V and 0 bases from J, the gap between germline ends came to 7 bases. The CDR3 bases are TGTGCCAGCAGCCCCCGGAGCTCTGGGGCCAACGTCCTGACTTTC. Its protein is CASSPRSSGANVLTF.

The chain joins TRBV7-3 to TRBJ2-2; 9 bases are a match to TRBD2. Germline loops: CDR1 SGHTA, CDR2 FQGTGA. J lost 9 bases, V lost 4 bases, and 6 bases had no gene match. This CDR3 comprises 14 residues. The CDR3 nucleotides read TGTGCCAGCAGCTCAGCGGGGGGCTACAGGGAGCTGTTTTTT. It codes for CASSSAGGYRELFF.

The rearrangement joins TRBV7-2 to TRBJ2-5; TRBD1 is a possible D gene (6 bases). The ends were cut back, 2 bases at V and 7 bases at J, with 11 bases in the middle. The germline V gene has CDR1 SGHTA and CDR2 FQGNSA. CDR3 length: 13 residues. CDR3 DNA sequence: TGTGCCAGCAGCTTATCAGGGGTTGGGACCCAGTACTTC. This gives the protein CASSLSGVGTQYF.

The rearrangement uses TRBV19 and TRBJ1-3; D ambiguous. CDR3 size: 12 residues. Germline values: CDR1 LNHDA, CDR2 SQIVND (reference sequence). V was trimmed by 7 bases and J by 0 bases, leaving 4 bases between them. The CDR3 DNA reads TGTGCCAGTACCTACTCTGGAAACACCATATATTTT. It specifies CASTYSGNTIYF.

The chain couples TRBV19 to TRBJ2-1; D perhaps matches TRBD2 (6 bases). The ends were cut back, 6 bases at V and 7 bases at J, with 16 bases in the middle. Germline CDR1 LNHDA, CDR2 SQIVND (reference sequence). This CDR3 is 14 amino acids long. The CDR3 DNA sequence: TGTGCCAGTAGCGCCCGACTAGTCGTTAATGAGCAGTTCTTC. Translation gives CASSARLVVNEQFF. The entire variable domain, with the rest obtained from reference TRBV19 and TRBJ2-1, is as follows: DGGITQSPKYLFRKEGQNVTLSCEQNLNHDAMYWYRQDPGQGLRLIYYSQIVNDFQKGDIAEGYSVSREKKESFPLTVTSAQKNPTAFYLCASSARLVVNEQFFGPGTRLTVL.